The present T cell receptor (beta chain) was sequenced within a study of immune cell composition in non-small cell lung cancer. Genomic DNA came from frozen unsorted single-cell suspensions. Repertoires were generated with immunoSEQ multiplex PCR, while TCRdb's copy carries only in-frame clones and drops some. This sample has 6,000 to 8,500 clones, with about 64% found just once. The CDR3 spans 14 residues. Germline CDR1 SGHNT, CDR2 YENEEA. V was clipped by 7 bases and J by 2 bases; unmatched bases: 8. The chain employs TRBV11-3 and TRBJ2-7; 7 bases match TRBD1. The TCR originated in a human donor with non-small cell lung cancer. The sample was lung tumor tissue. The CDR3 DNA sequence: TGTGCCAGCACTCTAGACAGGGTCCCCTACGAGCAGTACTTC. Translation: CASTLDRVPYEQYF.